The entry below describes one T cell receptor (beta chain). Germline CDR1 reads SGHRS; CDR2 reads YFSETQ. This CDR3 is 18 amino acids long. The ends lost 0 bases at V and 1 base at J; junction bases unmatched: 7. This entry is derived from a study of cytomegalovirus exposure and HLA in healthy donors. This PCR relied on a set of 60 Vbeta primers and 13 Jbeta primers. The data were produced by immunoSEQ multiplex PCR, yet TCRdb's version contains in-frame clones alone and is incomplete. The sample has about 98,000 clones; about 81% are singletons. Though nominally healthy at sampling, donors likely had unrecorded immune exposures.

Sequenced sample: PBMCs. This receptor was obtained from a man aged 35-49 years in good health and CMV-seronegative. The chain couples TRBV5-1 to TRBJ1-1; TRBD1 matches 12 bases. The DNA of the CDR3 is TGCGCCAGCAGCTTGGCGGGACAGGGGGCGCGGACGAACACTGAAGCTTTCTTT. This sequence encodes CASSLAGQGARTNTEAFF. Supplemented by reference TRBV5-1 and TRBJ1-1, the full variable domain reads KAGVTQTPRYLIKTRGQQVTLSCSPISGHRSVSWYQQTPGQGLQFLFEYFSETQRNKGNFPGRFSGRQFSNSRSEMNVSTLELGDSALYLCASSLAGQGARTNTEAFFGQGTRLTVV.